The 27 T cell receptor beta chains in this list originate from one sample, sequenced in a study of cytotoxic CD8 clonotypes in ibrutinib-treated CLL (dated by TCRdb to the early 2020s). Library preparation used the immunoSEQ multiplex PCR assay. The table comes from immuneACCESS by way of TCRdb, which keeps in-frame sequences with V and J called. Part of the clones is missing from these tables; in studies checked, under half for an unresolved V gene and the rest for unknown reasons. Recorded for this sample are tens of thousands of clones; around 70% of them occurred a single time. The leading ten clones occupy roughly 13% of the sample. The label giving this sample's time point can be read as: approximately eleven months on ibrutinib. The sequencing used PBMCs, collected after 12 months of ibrutinib treatment. Receptor source: a human donor with chronic lymphocytic leukemia.

This clone has more than one count but fewer than ten. The chain uses TRBV5-6 and TRBJ1-2; a possible D gene is TRBD1 (6 bases). The V gene lost 4 bases and the J gene lost 8 bases, with 15 bases spanning the gap. Germline assignment: CDR1 SGHDT and CDR2 YYEEEE. This CDR3 spans 13 amino acids. The DNA for the CDR3 is TGTGCCAGCAGCCACCCGGGGGCGTGGGGCTACACCTTC. It codes for CASSHPGAWGYTF.

The chain carries TRBV5-1 and TRBJ2-1; D might be TRBD1 (6 bases). V gave up 3 bases and J gave up 5 bases, with 6 bases separating them. CDR1 SGHRS and CDR2 YFSETQ come from the germline V gene. The CDR3 totals 12 residues. In DNA form, the CDR3 reads TGCGCCAGCAGCTGGGACAACAATGAGCAGTTCTTC. It is translated as CASSWDNNEQFF.

This chain links TRBV7-2 with TRBJ2-1; a weak D match, TRBD1 (6 bases). CDR3 length: 14 residues. The germline V gene encodes CDR1 SGHTA and CDR2 FQGNSA. V lost 7 bases, J lost 8 bases, and 18 bases lay in between. The CDR3 here is CASTLNNRVHEQFF. The DNA of the CDR3 is TGTGCCAGCACACTTAATAACAGGGTCCATGAGCAGTTCTTC.

V gene TRBV5-1 combines with J gene TRBJ1-2; D might be TRBD1 (6 bases). V was shortened by 5 bases and J by 4 bases, with 24 bases between the two germline ends. Looked up from germline, CDR1 is SGHRS and CDR2 is YFSETQ. The CDR3 spans 17 residues. CDR3 sequence: CASRSRTATSHRYGYTF. CDR3 bases: TGCGCCAGCAGATCCCGGACAGCAACCTCCCACCGCTATGGCTACACCTTC.

J is TRBJ1-2 and V is TRBV6-5; D not resolved. V lost 5 bases, J lost 5 bases, and 9 bases lay in between. Per the germline V gene, CDR1 is MNHEY and CDR2 is SVGAGI. There are 12 residues in the CDR3. The CDR3 nucleotides read TGTGCCAGCAGTAGCCACGGGTATGGCTACACCTTC. Its protein is CASSSHGYGYTF.

The rearrangement uses TRBV5-4 and TRBJ2-7; TRBD1 agrees at 9 bases. The CDR3 has 16 residues. V dropped 4 bases and J dropped 5; count of bases not matched to a gene: 13. CDR1 and CDR2 from the germline V gene are SGHNT and YYREEE (reference sequence). The CDR3 nucleotides read TGTGCCAGCAGCCCGGAGGAGACAGGGGGTCTCCACGAGCAGTACTTC. Amino acid sequence: CASSPEETGGLHEQYF. Full variable domain (remainder filled in from reference TRBV5-4 and TRBJ2-7): ETGVTQSPTHLIKTRGQQVTLRCSSQSGHNTVSWYQQALGQGPQFIFQYYREEENGRGNFPPRFSGLQFPNYSSELNVNALELDDSALYLCASSPEETGGLHEQYFGPGTRLTVT.

V gene TRBV30 combines with J gene TRBJ1-2, with 9 bases identical to TRBD1. This CDR3 is 15 amino acids long. The germline V gene encodes CDR1 GTSNPN and CDR2 SVGIG (reference sequence). J lost 7 bases, V lost 0 bases, and 9 bases had no gene match. Written as DNA, the CDR3 is TGTGCCTGGAGTGTAAACAGGGGGCGTCATGGTGGCTACACCTTC. Translating it yields CAWSVNRGRHGGYTF.

This chain uses TRBV29-1 with TRBJ1-1; D is undetermined. Trimming stripped 8 bases from V and 7 bases from J, with 8 bases between. The CDR3 has 9 residues. Germline loops: CDR1 SQVTM, CDR2 ANQGSEA. CDR3 sequence: CSSGNEAFF. The CDR3 DNA sequence: TGCAGCTCCGGGAATGAAGCTTTCTTT.

V is TRBV28 and J is TRBJ1-6; D gene ambiguous. Germline assignment: CDR1 MDHEN and CDR2 SYDVKM. The CDR3 contains 16 residues. Trimming took off 3 bases at V and 10 bases at J, with 19 bases between the two ends. In DNA form, the CDR3 reads TGTGCCAGCAGTTTTGGAGGGCAACTGGCGATGTCACCCCTCCACTTT. This sequence encodes CASSFGGQLAMSPLHF.

The chain joins TRBV4-2 to TRBJ2-1, with D tentatively TRBD1 (5 bases). Trimming stripped 3 bases from V and 4 bases from J, with 7 bases between. There are 13 residues in the CDR3. From germline, CDR1 is LGHNA and CDR2 YNFKEQ. The CDR3 protein is CASSQNRYNEQFF. CDR3 bases: TGTGCCAGCAGCCAGAACAGGTACAATGAGCAGTTCTTC.

CDR3 nucleotides: TGTGCCAGCAGCCGGGACTGGAACTCCTACAATGAGCAGTTCTTC. As protein: CASSRDWNSYNEQFF. This chain joins TRBV7-6 and TRBJ2-1; D may be TRBD2 (6 bases). Germline-derived CDR1 and CDR2 are SGHVS and FNYEAQ. Trimming pared 5 bases from V and 0 bases from J, leaving 11 bases between. This CDR3 has 15 residues. Filled out from reference TRBV7-6 and TRBJ2-1, the complete variable domain reads GAGVSQSPRYKVTKRGQDVALRCDPISGHVSLYWYRQALGQGPEFLTYFNYEAQQDKSGLPNDRFSAERPEGSISTLTIQRTEQRDSAMYRCASSRDWNSYNEQFFGPGTRLTVL.

The chain links TRBV4-2 to TRBJ2-7; 7 nucleotides match TRBD2. The junction had 5 bases not matched to a gene; V was cut back by 0 bases and J by 3 bases. Germline CDR1 reads LGHNA; CDR2 reads YNFKEQ. This CDR3 region has 15 residues. The CDR3 here is CASSQESREVYEQYF. The CDR3 nucleotides read TGTGCCAGCAGCCAAGAAAGCCGGGAGGTCTACGAGCAGTACTTC.

The chain employs TRBV9 and TRBJ1-1; TRBD1 matches at 12 bases. Germline V gene lookup returns CDR1 SGDLS and CDR2 YYNGEE. The junction had 7 bases not matched to a gene; V was cut back by 3 bases and J by 4 bases. This CDR3 region has 16 residues. CDR3 nucleotide sequence: TGTGCCAGCAGCGCCGGGACAGGGGGCGCGGGCACTGAAGCTTTCTTT. As protein: CASSAGTGGAGTEAFF. Filled out from reference TRBV9 and TRBJ1-1, the complete variable domain reads DSGVTQTPKHLITATGQRVTLRCSPRSGDLSVYWYQQSLDQGLQFLIQYYNGEERAKGNILERFSAQQFPDLHSELNLSSLELGDSALYFCASSAGTGGAGTEAFFGQGTRLTVV.

The rearrangement links TRBV2 to TRBJ1-1, with D tentatively TRBD1 (6 bases). Germline assignment: CDR1 SNHLY and CDR2 FYNNEI. Trimming left V 1 base short and J 1 base short, with 10 bases between. The CDR3 spans 15 residues. Here the CDR3 reads CASSEVGRGNTEAFF. In DNA form, the CDR3 reads TGTGCCAGCAGTGAAGTGGGCAGGGGGAACACTGAAGCTTTCTTT.

The chain has TRBV11-2 and TRBJ2-7; 7 bases fit TRBD1. With 5 bases clipped from V and 0 bases from J, the junction kept 10 bases outside the gene matches. This CDR3 has 16 residues. Germline values: CDR1 SGHAT, CDR2 FQNNGV. CDR3 nucleotides: TGTGCCAGCAGCACGCCGAGGGACAGTTCCTCCTACGAGCAGTACTTC. This codes for CASSTPRDSSSYEQYF.

The rearrangement links TRBV5-1 to TRBJ2-3, with a tentative D call TRBD2 (6 bases). The CDR3 loop spans 15 amino acids. V lost 1 base and J lost 0, with 9 bases in between. Germline V gene lookup returns CDR1 SGHRS and CDR2 YFSETQ. In DNA, the CDR3 is TGCGCCAGCAGCTTGTTCGGGGGTAGCACAGATACGCAGTATTTT. Translating gives CASSLFGGSTDTQYF.

This sequence joins TRBV6-5 and TRBJ2-2, with 8 bases lining up with TRBD1. This CDR3 comprises 15 residues. After removal of 6 bases from V and 2 bases from J, the junction contained 5 bases not matched to a gene. Germline CDR1 is MNHEY and CDR2 is SVGAGI. The CDR3, as DNA: TGTGCCAGCAGAGAACAGGGGGTTAACACCGGGGAGCTGTTTTTT. This encodes CASREQGVNTGELFF.

V usage is TRBV18 and J usage is TRBJ1-1; 7 nucleotides align to TRBD1. Per the germline V gene, CDR1 is KGHSH and CDR2 is LQKENI. The V and J ends lost 0 bases and 8 bases, in that order; junction bases with no gene match: 12. The CDR3 runs 16 residues. The CDR3 loop reads CASSPPAAGGPLEAFF. CDR3 DNA sequence: TGTGCCAGCTCACCACCCGCCGCAGGGGGACCCCTCGAAGCTTTCTTT.

V gene TRBV9 combines with J gene TRBJ1-4; D ambiguous. The V and J ends lost 0 bases and 5 bases respectively, with 11 bases between them. CDR3 length: 15 amino acids. Germline CDR1 and CDR2: SGDLS and YYNGEE. The CDR3 is CASSVAPGTNEKLFF. In DNA, the CDR3 is TGTGCCAGCAGCGTAGCCCCGGGAACGAATGAAAAACTGTTTTTT.

The rearrangement links TRBV7-3 to TRBJ2-3; 12 bases match TRBD2. This CDR3 spans 19 amino acids. Per germline, CDR1 SGHTA and CDR2 FQGTGA. V dropped 5 bases and J dropped 2; count of bases not matched to a gene: 14. CDR3 protein: CASSPEEFGLAGITDTQYF. In DNA form, the CDR3 reads TGTGCCAGCAGCCCAGAAGAATTCGGACTAGCGGGGATCACAGATACGCAGTATTTT.

A few counts support this clone. The CDR3 loop reads CASSPLGRRGTDTQYF. CDR3 coding DNA: TGTGCCAGTAGCCCCCTGGGTAGGAGAGGCACAGATACGCAGTATTTT. The chain recombines TRBV19 with TRBJ2-3; no firm D call. CDR1 and CDR2 (germline): LNHDA, SQIVND (reference sequence). Trimming took off 6 bases at V and 1 base at J, with 17 bases between the two ends. This CDR3 is built from 16 residues.

V is TRBV28 and J is TRBJ1-2; a weak D match, TRBD1 (5 bases). Germline V lookup: CDR1 MDHEN, CDR2 SYDVKM. This CDR3 spans 18 amino acids. Trimming took 2 bases from V and 2 from J, leaving 21 bases between them. The CDR3 here is CASSLLGEGTELNYGYTF. CDR3 nucleotide sequence: TGTGCCAGCAGTTTACTAGGTGAAGGGACGGAACTGAACTATGGCTACACCTTC.

V is TRBV4-1 and J is TRBJ1-6; D is possibly TRBD1 (5 bases). This CDR3 has 16 residues. CDR1 and CDR2 from the germline V gene are MGHRA and YSYEKL. V shed 4 bases and J shed 9 bases, with 19 bases lying between them. The CDR3, as DNA: TGCGCCAGCAGCCCCCCCTTGGGAGGGGAGGGTTCACCCCTCCACTTT. It yields the protein CASSPPLGGEGSPLHF.

This chain joins TRBV19 and TRBJ1-1; perhaps TRBD1 as D (6 bases). Germline V CDR1 and CDR2: LNHDA, SQIVND (reference sequence). CDR3 length equals 16 residues. The ends were cut back, 6 bases at V and 5 bases at J, with 22 bases in the middle. The CDR3 nucleotides read TGTGCCAGTAGGCTAGGGGGGTTAGGTTCGAGGACTGAAGCTTTCTTT. This translates into CASRLGGLGSRTEAFF.

This chain connects TRBV4-1 to TRBJ1-1, with a tentative D call TRBD1 (6 bases). The V gene lost 5 bases and the J gene lost 1 base, with 14 bases spanning the gap. Germline-derived CDR1 and CDR2 are MGHRA and YSYEKL. The CDR3 covers 15 residues. CDR3 nucleotides: TGCGCCAGCAGCTTACGAGGGACAACGAACACTGAAGCTTTCTTT. This codes for CASSLRGTTNTEAFF.

This clone was recorded only once. The V call is TRBV11-2, the J call TRBJ2-2; 7 nucleotides line up with TRBD1. Germline V CDR1 and CDR2: SGHAT, FQNNGV. CDR3 length: 13 residues. V shed 5 bases and J 11 bases; nucleotides not matched to a gene: 8. The CDR3 region has the DNA TGTGCCAGCAGCATAGGGACAGCACGAGAGCTGTTTTTT. Amino acid sequence: CASSIGTARELFF. Complete variable domain (other parts from reference TRBV11-2 and TRBJ2-2): EAGVAQSPRYKIIEKRQSVAFWCNPISGHATLYWYQQILGQGPKLLIQFQNNGVVDDSQLPKDRFSAERLKGVDSTLKIQPAKLEDSAVYLCASSIGTARELFFGEGSRLTVL.

This chain links TRBV9 with TRBJ1-5; D remains unclear. CDR3 length: 15 amino acids. From germline, CDR1 is SGDLS and CDR2 YYNGEE. Trimming removed 0 bases at V and 1 base at J, with 8 bases between. The CDR3 sequence is CASSVAGESNQPQHF. CDR3 in DNA: TGTGCCAGCAGCGTAGCTGGGGAGAGCAATCAGCCCCAGCATTTT.